In this sample, the clone carrying this TCR beta chain turned up many times. As yet, its antigen is unknown. This sample is part of a study of regulatory T cells in long-lasting Graves disease. Time point reported: newly diagnosed GD, antithyroid drugs for less than 3 months. PBMCs provided the RNA from which the TCR library was made. By American Thyroid Association guidelines, Graves' disease was diagnosed in the cohort. Those enrolled as patients came out of an endocrinology department in Xi'an, China. This CDR3 has 15 amino acids. The V gene's germline CDR1 is MDHEN and CDR2 SYDVKM. The V and J ends lost 2 bases and 1 base respectively, with 11 bases between them. Findings and caveats of the study: Accuracy might have suffered from few samples.

Combining iRepertoire HTBI primers with Arm-PCR of CDR3 regions, the authors built TCR beta libraries. TCRdb itself ran the multiplex PCR reads through MiXCR, one entry per CDR3 protein. The profile shows under 250,000 distinct CDR3 sequences, over 20% of them singletons. The starting material was peripheral blood mononuclear cells (PBMCs), obtained at new diagnosis, from a patient treated with antithyroid drugs. The V and J genes are TRBV28 and TRBJ1-1; possibly TRBD1 for D (5 bases). The clonotype was recovered from a female donor with Graves disease. DNA for the CDR3: TGTGCCAGCAGTTTACGGCGGGGGGGGAACACTGAAGCTTTCTTT. Its protein is CASSLRRGGNTEAFF.